A single TCR beta chain is shown here with its context. The antigen remains unidentified. These data are taken from a study of shared clonotypes between healthy human individuals. This table comes from immunoSEQ multiplex PCR, and its TCRdb copy is limited to in-frame clones, with some not included. The repertoire holds roughly 2.4 million clones, with approximately 96% as singletons. The study's findings and limits: The study's rarefaction showed incomplete sorted-subset sequencing despite large depth.

CDR3 length: 15 amino acids. Germline-derived CDR1 and CDR2 are SNHLY and FYNNEI. Trimming pared 5 bases from V and 3 bases from J, leaving 16 bases between. The chain is built from TRBV2 and TRBJ2-5; D might be TRBD2 (5 bases). What was sequenced was naive CD4+ T cells sorted from blood. The subset is: CD45RA+ positively selected. The TCR was taken from a man between 18 and 29 years old in good health. In DNA, the CDR3 is TGTGCCAGCAGTCCCTGGGAACTAGAAGAAGAGACCCAGTACTTC. Translation gives CASSPWELEEETQYF.